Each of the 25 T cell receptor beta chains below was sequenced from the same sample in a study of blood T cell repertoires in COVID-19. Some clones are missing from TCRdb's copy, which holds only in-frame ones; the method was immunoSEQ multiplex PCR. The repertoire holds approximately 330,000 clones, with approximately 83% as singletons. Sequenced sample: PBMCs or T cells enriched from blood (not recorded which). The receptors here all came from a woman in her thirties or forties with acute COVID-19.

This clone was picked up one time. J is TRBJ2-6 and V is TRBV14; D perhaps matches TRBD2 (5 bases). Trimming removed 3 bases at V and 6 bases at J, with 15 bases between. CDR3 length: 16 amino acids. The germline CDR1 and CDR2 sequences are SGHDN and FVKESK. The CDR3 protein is CASSHNQVALANVLTF. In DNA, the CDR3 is TGTGCCAGCAGCCATAACCAGGTAGCGTTGGCCAACGTCCTGACTTTC.

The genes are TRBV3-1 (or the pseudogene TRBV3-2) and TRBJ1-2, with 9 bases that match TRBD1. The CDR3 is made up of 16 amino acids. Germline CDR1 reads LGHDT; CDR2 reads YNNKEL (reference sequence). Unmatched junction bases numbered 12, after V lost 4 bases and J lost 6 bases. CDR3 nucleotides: TGTGCCAGCAGCCCCGTCCCGGGACAGGGATTGGATGGCTACACCTTC. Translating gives CASSPVPGQGLDGYTF.

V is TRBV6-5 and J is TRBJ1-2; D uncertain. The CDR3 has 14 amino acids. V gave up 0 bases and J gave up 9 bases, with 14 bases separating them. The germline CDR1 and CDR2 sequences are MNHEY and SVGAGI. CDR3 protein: CASSYSVPSGSYTF. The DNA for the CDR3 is TGTGCCAGCAGTTACTCGGTCCCAAGCGGAAGCTACACCTTC.

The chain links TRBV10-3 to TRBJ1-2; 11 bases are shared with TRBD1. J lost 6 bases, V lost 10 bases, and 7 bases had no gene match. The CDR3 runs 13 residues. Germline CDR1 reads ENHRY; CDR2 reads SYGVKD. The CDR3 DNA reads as TGTGCCAACCGGGACAGGGGGACAAATGGCTACACCTTC. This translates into CANRDRGTNGYTF.

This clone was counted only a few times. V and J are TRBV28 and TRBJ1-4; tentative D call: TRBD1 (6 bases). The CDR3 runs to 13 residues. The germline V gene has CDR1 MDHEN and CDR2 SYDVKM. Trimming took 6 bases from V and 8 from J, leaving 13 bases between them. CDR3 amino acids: CASRWTATEKLFF. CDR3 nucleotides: TGTGCCAGCAGATGGACAGCGACGGAAAAACTGTTTTTT.

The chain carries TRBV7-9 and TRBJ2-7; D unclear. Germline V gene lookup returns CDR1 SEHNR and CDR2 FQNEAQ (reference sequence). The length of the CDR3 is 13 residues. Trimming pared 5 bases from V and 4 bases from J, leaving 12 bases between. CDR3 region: CASSPRFGYEQYF. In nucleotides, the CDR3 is TGTGCCAGCAGCCCTAGGTTTGGGTACGAGCAGTACTTC.

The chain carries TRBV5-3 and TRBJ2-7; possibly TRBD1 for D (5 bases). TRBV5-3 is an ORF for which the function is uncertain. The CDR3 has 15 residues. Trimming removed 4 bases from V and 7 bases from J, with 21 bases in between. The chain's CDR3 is CARSLTDLPSREQYF. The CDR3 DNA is TGTGCCAGAAGCCTGACAGACCTCCCATCGAGGGAGCAGTACTTC.

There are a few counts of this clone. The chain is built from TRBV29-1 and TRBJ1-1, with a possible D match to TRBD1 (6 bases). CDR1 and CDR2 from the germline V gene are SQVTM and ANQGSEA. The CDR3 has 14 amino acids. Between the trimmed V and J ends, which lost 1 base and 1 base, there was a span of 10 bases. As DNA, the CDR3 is TGCAGCGTTGAAGTGGGGGCAGGGAACACTGAAGCTTTCTTT. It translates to CSVEVGAGNTEAFF.

The CDR3 loop is CASSFRTGGTDTQYF. The CDR3 DNA reads TGTGCCAGTAGCTTCCGGACAGGGGGCACAGATACGCAGTATTTT. The chain has TRBV19 and TRBJ2-3; 9 nucleotides align to TRBD1. This CDR3 comprises 15 residues. The trim removed 6 bases at V and 1 base at J, leaving 5 bases unmatched. CDR1 LNHDA and CDR2 SQIVND come from the germline V gene (reference sequence).

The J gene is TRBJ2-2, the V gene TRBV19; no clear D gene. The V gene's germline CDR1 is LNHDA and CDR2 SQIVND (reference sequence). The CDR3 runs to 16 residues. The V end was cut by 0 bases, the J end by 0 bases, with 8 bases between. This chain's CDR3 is CASSIEPVTNTGELFF. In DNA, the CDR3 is TGTGCCAGTAGTATAGAACCAGTGACGAACACCGGGGAGCTGTTTTTT.

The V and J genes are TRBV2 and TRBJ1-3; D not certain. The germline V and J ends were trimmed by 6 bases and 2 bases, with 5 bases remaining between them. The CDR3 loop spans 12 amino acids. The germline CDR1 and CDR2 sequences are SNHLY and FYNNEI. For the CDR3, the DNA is TGTGCCAGCAGGCAGACTGGAAACACCATATATTTT. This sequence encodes CASRQTGNTIYF.

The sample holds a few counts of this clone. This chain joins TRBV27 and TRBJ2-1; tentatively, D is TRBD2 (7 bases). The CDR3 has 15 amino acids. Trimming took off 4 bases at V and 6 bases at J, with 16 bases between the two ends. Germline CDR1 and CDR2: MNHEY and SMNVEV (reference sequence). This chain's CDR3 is CASSSRWGGPNEQFF. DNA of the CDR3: TGTGCCAGCAGTTCCCGATGGGGGGGCCCCAATGAGCAGTTCTTC.

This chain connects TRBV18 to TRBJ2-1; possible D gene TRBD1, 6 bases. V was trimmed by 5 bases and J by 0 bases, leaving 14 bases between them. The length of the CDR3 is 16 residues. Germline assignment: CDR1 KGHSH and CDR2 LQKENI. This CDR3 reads CASSSTGTNSYNEQFF. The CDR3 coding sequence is TGTGCCAGCTCATCTACCGGGACAAACTCCTACAATGAGCAGTTCTTC. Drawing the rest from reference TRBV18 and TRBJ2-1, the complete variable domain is NAGVMQNPRHLVRRRGQEARLRCSPMKGHSHVYWYRQLPEEGLKFMVYLQKENIIDESGMPKERFSAEFPKEGPSILRIQQVVRGDSAAYFCASSSTGTNSYNEQFFGPGTRLTVL.

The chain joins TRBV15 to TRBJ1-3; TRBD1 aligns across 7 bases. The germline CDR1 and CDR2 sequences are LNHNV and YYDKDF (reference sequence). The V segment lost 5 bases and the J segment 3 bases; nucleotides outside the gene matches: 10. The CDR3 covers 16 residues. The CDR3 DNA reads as TGTGCCACCAGCGGGTACCCGGGACAGCTTGGAAACACCATATATTTT. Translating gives CATSGYPGQLGNTIYF. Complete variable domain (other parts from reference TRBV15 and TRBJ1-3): DAMVIQNPRYQVTQFGKPVTLSCSQTLNHNVMYWYQQKSSQAPKLLFHYYDKDFNNEADTPDNFQSRRPNTSFCFLDIRSPGLGDTAMYLCATSGYPGQLGNTIYFGEGSWLTVV.

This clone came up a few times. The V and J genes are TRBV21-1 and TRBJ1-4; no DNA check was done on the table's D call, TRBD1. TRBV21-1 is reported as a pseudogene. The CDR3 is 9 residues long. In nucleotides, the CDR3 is TGTGCCAGCAGTCGGGACAGGTTTTTT. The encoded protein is CASSRDRFF.

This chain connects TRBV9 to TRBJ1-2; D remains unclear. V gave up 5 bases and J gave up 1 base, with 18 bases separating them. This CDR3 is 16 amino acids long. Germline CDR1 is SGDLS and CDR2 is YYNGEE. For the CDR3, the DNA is TGTGCCAGCAGACCATTCCGGGAGGAGGGTAACTATGGCTACACCTTC. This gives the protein CASRPFREEGNYGYTF.

CDR3 DNA: TGTGCCAGCAGTTACGGGACAGGGATAAGTGAAAAACTGTTTTTT. Encoded protein: CASSYGTGISEKLFF. The chain recombines TRBV6-5 with TRBJ1-4; 9 nucleotides align to TRBD1. Germline lookup yields CDR1 MNHEY and CDR2 SVGAGI. Germline trimming cut 2 bases from V and 7 bases from J; bases unmatched to any gene: 5. CDR3 size: 15 residues.

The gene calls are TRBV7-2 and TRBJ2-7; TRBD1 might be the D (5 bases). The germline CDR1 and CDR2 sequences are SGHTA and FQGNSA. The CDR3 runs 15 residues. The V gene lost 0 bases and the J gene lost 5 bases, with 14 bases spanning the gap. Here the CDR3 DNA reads TGTGCCAGCAGCTTAGCCAGTAAGGGGTGGCACGAGCAGTACTTC. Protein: CASSLASKGWHEQYF.

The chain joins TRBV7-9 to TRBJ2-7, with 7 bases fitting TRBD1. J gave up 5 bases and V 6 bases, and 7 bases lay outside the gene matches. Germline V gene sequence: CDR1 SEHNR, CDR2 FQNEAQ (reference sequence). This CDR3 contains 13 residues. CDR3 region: CASSTQGQDEQYF. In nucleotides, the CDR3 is TGTGCCAGCAGTACACAGGGGCAGGACGAGCAGTACTTC.

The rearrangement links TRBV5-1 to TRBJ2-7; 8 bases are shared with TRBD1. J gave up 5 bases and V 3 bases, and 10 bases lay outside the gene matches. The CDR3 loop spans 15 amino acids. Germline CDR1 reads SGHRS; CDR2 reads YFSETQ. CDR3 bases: TGCGCCAGCAGCTCTTCAGGGGGCCGGAGGCACGAGCAGTACTTC. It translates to CASSSSGGRRHEQYF. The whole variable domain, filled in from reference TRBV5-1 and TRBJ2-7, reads KAGVTQTPRYLIKTRGQQVTLSCSPISGHRSVSWYQQTPGQGLQFLFEYFSETQRNKGNFPGRFSGRQFSNSRSEMNVSTLELGDSALYLCASSSSGGRRHEQYFGPGTRLTVT.

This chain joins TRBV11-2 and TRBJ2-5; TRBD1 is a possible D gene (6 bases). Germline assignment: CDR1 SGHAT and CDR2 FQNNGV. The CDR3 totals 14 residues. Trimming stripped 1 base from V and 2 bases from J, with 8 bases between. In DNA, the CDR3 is TGTGCCAGCAGCTTAGTGGGGGCACAAGAGACCCAGTACTTC. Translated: CASSLVGAQETQYF.

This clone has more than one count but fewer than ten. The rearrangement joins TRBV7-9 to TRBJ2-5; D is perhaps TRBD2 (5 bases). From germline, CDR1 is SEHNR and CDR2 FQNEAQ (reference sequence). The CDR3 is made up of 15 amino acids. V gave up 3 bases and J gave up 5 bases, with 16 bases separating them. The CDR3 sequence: CASSFWTQGGETQYF. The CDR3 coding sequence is TGTGCCAGCAGCTTTTGGACTCAAGGCGGCGAGACCCAGTACTTC.

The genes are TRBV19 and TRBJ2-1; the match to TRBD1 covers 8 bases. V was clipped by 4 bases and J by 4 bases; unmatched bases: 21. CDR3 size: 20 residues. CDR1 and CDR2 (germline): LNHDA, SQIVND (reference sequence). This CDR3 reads CASSTPFTQRTGTAYNEQFF. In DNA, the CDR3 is TGTGCCAGTAGTACACCCTTTACACAACGGACAGGGACAGCTTACAATGAGCAGTTCTTC.

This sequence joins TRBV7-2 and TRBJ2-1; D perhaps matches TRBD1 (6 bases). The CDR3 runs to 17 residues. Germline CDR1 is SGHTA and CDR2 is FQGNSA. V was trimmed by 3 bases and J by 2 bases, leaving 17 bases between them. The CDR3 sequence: CASSFKLAAGAYNEQFF. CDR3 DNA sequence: TGTGCCAGCAGCTTTAAGTTGGCGGCAGGGGCCTACAATGAGCAGTTCTTC. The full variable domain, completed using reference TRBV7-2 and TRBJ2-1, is GAGVSQSPSNKVTEKGKDVELRCDPISGHTALYWYRQSLGQGLEFLIYFQGNSAPDKSGLPSDRFSAERTGGSVSTLTIQRTQQEDSAVYLCASSFKLAAGAYNEQFFGPGTRLTVL.

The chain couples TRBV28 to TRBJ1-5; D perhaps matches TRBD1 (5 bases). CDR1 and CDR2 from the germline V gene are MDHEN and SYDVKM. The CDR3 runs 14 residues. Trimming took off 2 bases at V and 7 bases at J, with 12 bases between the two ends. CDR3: CASSLGRGSQPQHF. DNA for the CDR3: TGTGCCAGCAGTTTAGGGCGGGGGAGCCAGCCCCAGCATTTT.